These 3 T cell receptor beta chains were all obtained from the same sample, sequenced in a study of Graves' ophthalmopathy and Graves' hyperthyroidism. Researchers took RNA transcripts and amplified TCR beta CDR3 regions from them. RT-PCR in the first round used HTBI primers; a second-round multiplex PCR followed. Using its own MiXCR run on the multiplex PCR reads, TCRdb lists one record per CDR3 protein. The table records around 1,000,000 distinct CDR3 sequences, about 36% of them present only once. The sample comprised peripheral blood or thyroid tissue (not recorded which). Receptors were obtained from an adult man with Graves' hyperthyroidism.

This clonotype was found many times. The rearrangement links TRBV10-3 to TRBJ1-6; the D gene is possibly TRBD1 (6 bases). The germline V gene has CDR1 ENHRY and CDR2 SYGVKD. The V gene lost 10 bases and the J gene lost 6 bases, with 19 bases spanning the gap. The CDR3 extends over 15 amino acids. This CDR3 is CATHLTGTINSPLHF. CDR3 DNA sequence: TGTGCCACTCACTTGACCGGGACAATTAATTCACCCCTCCACTTT.

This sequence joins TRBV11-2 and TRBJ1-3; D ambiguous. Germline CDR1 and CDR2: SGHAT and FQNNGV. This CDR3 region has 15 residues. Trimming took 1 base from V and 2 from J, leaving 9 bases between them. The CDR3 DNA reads TGTGCCAGCAGCTTAGTGGGCCTGGCTGGAAACACCATATATTTT. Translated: CASSLVGLAGNTIYF.

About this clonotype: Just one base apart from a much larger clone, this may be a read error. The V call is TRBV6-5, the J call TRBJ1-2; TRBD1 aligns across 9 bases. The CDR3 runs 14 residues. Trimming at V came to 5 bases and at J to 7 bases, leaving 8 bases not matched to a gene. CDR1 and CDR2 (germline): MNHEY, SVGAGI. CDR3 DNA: TGTGCCAGCAGTGACGGAACAGGGGGCCGTGGCTACACCTTC. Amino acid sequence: CASSDGTGGRGYTF.